Listed below are T cell receptor beta chains from one sample, sequenced in a study of response to subunit inactivated influenza vaccine. TCRdb redid the calling of the RT-PCR reads with MiXCR, one entry per CDR3 protein. The data show about 650,000 distinct CDR3 sequences, less than 20% seen once. The material was PBMCs from blood, obtained approximately 13 days after vaccination. These receptors all come from a man over 45 who received an inactivated influenza vaccine. Both conserved end residues are part of each CDR3. Each record gives: J gene, clone size, D gene, CDR3 length, V gene, CDR3 protein, CDR3 DNA. D genes are given only for firm matches. A clone size is listed for some rows: how often the clone was seen (once, few, many), or a class if it is expanded.

j_call: TRBJ2-1
clone_size: NA
d_call: NA
cdr3_length: 14
v_call: TRBV20-1
cdr3_aa: CSASAPGVNNEQFF
cdr3_nt: TGCAGTGCTAGTGCACCAGGGGTGAATAATGAGCAGTTCTTC

j_call: TRBJ2-5
clone_size: few
d_call: TRBD2
cdr3_length: 14
v_call: TRBV5-1
cdr3_aa: CASSATSGQETQYF
cdr3_nt: TGCGCCAGCAGCGCGACTAGCGGACAAGAGACCCAGTACTTC

j_call: TRBJ2-2
clone_size: NA
d_call: TRBD1
cdr3_length: 20
v_call: TRBV27
cdr3_aa: CASSFAQVWGQGANTGELFF
cdr3_nt: TGTGCCAGCAGTTTCGCCCAGGTGTGGGGACAGGGGGCGAACACCGGGGAGCTGTTTTTT

j_call: TRBJ1-6
clone_size: NA
d_call: NA
cdr3_length: 13
v_call: TRBV20-1
cdr3_aa: CSARAQASSPLHF
cdr3_nt: TGCAGTGCTAGGGCACAAGCGAGCTCACCCCTCCACTTT

j_call: TRBJ2-7
clone_size: NA
d_call: NA
cdr3_length: 15
v_call: TRBV7-9
cdr3_aa: CASSSPDGKLYEQYF
cdr3_nt: TGTGCCAGCAGCTCCCCAGACGGAAAACTTTACGAGCAGTACTTC

j_call: TRBJ1-1
clone_size: few
d_call: NA
cdr3_length: 14
v_call: TRBV12-3/TRBV12-4
cdr3_aa: CASIQGIGSTEAFF
cdr3_nt: TGTGCCAGCATCCAGGGGATCGGTAGCACTGAAGCTTTCTTT

j_call: TRBJ2-5
clone_size: NA
d_call: NA
cdr3_length: 13
v_call: TRBV7-2
cdr3_aa: CASSPTSKRAQYF
cdr3_nt: TGTGCCAGCAGCCCGACCTCCAAGAGGGCCCAGTACTTC

j_call: TRBJ2-1
clone_size: few
d_call: TRBD2
cdr3_length: 15
v_call: TRBV2
cdr3_aa: CASSGLAGGLNEQFF
cdr3_nt: TGTGCCAGCAGCGGACTAGCGGGAGGGCTCAATGAGCAGTTCTTC

j_call: TRBJ2-1
clone_size: NA
d_call: TRBD2
cdr3_length: 15
v_call: TRBV29-1
cdr3_aa: CSVRVNSGSRNEQFF
cdr3_nt: TGCAGCGTTCGGGTAAATAGCGGGAGTAGGAATGAGCAGTTCTTC

j_call: TRBJ2-1
clone_size: NA
d_call: TRBD2
cdr3_length: 14
v_call: TRBV28
cdr3_aa: CASEVTSGVNEQFF
cdr3_nt: TGTGCCAGCGAGGTGACTAGCGGGGTGAATGAGCAGTTCTTC

j_call: TRBJ2-7
clone_size: NA
d_call: NA
cdr3_length: 15
v_call: TRBV6-2/TRBV6-3
cdr3_aa: CASSDGPFESYEQYF
cdr3_nt: TGTGCCAGCAGCGATGGACCGTTCGAATCCTACGAGCAGTACTTC

j_call: TRBJ2-2
clone_size: NA
d_call: TRBD2
cdr3_length: 17
v_call: TRBV3-1
cdr3_aa: CASSPDTGLRNTGELFF
cdr3_nt: TGTGCCAGCAGCCCGGATACGGGACTACGGAACACCGGGGAGCTGTTTTTT

j_call: TRBJ1-5
clone_size: few
d_call: NA
cdr3_length: 12
v_call: TRBV6-6
cdr3_aa: CASTPSDQPQHF
cdr3_nt: TGTGCCAGCACCCCCTCGGATCAGCCCCAGCATTTT

j_call: TRBJ1-2
clone_size: NA
d_call: NA
cdr3_length: 14
v_call: TRBV4-3
cdr3_aa: CASSQDTGSYGYTF
cdr3_nt: TGCGCCAGCAGCCAAGATACGGGCTCCTATGGCTACACCTTC

j_call: TRBJ1-5
clone_size: NA
d_call: TRBD1
cdr3_length: 16
v_call: TRBV6-1
cdr3_aa: CASRSQGAYSNQPQHF
cdr3_nt: TGTGCCAGCAGATCACAGGGGGCTTATAGCAATCAGCCCCAGCATTTT

j_call: TRBJ1-2
clone_size: NA
d_call: NA
cdr3_length: 13
v_call: TRBV28
cdr3_aa: CASLNWGSDGYTF
cdr3_nt: TGTGCCAGCCTTAACTGGGGTTCGGATGGCTACACCTTC

j_call: TRBJ2-5
clone_size: many
d_call: TRBD2
cdr3_length: 13
v_call: TRBV11-2
cdr3_aa: CASSSSGVETQYF
cdr3_nt: TGTGCCAGCAGCTCTAGCGGGGTAGAGACCCAGTACTTC

j_call: TRBJ1-1
clone_size: few
d_call: TRBD1
cdr3_length: 13
v_call: TRBV27
cdr3_aa: CASTDRANTEAFF
cdr3_nt: TGTGCCAGCACTGACAGGGCGAACACTGAAGCTTTCTTT

j_call: TRBJ1-2
clone_size: few
d_call: NA
cdr3_length: 13
v_call: TRBV7-8
cdr3_aa: CASSLSGDYGYTF
cdr3_nt: TGTGCCAGCAGCTTATCCGGTGACTATGGCTACACCTTC

j_call: TRBJ2-2
clone_size: many
d_call: NA
cdr3_length: 14
v_call: TRBV12-3/TRBV12-4
cdr3_aa: CASSFGRGTGELFF
cdr3_nt: TGTGCCAGCAGTTTCGGCAGGGGCACCGGGGAGCTGTTTTTT

j_call: TRBJ1-5
clone_size: many
d_call: NA
cdr3_length: 12
v_call: TRBV12-3/TRBV12-4
cdr3_aa: CASKGSNQPQHF
cdr3_nt: TGTGCCAGCAAAGGGAGCAATCAGCCCCAGCATTTT

j_call: TRBJ2-1
clone_size: NA
d_call: TRBD1
cdr3_length: 15
v_call: TRBV20-1
cdr3_aa: CSARGPGTAFNEQFF
cdr3_nt: TGCAGTGCTAGAGGCCCCGGGACAGCCTTCAATGAGCAGTTCTTC

j_call: TRBJ2-3
clone_size: NA
d_call: NA
cdr3_length: 12
v_call: TRBV11-2
cdr3_aa: CASSRWADTQYF
cdr3_nt: TGTGCCAGCAGCCGCTGGGCAGATACGCAGTATTTT

j_call: TRBJ1-4
clone_size: NA
d_call: NA
cdr3_length: 13
v_call: TRBV12-3/TRBV12-4
cdr3_aa: CASSFRTNEKLFF
cdr3_nt: TGTGCCAGCAGTTTCCGGACCAATGAAAAACTGTTTTTT

j_call: TRBJ2-3
clone_size: NA
d_call: TRBD2
cdr3_length: 17
v_call: TRBV4-3
cdr3_aa: CASSQETSGTSTDTQYF
cdr3_nt: TGCGCCAGCAGCCAAGAGACTAGCGGGACTAGCACAGATACGCAGTATTTT

j_call: TRBJ2-2
clone_size: NA
d_call: TRBD2
cdr3_length: 16
v_call: TRBV10-3
cdr3_aa: CAIRPGLAGEVGELFF
cdr3_nt: TGTGCCATCAGACCGGGACTAGCGGGAGAAGTCGGGGAGCTGTTTTTT

j_call: TRBJ2-5
clone_size: few
d_call: NA
cdr3_length: 11
v_call: TRBV2
cdr3_aa: CATGYQETQYF
cdr3_nt: TGTGCCACCGGGTACCAAGAGACCCAGTACTTC

j_call: TRBJ2-1
clone_size: few
d_call: TRBD2
cdr3_length: 15
v_call: TRBV7-2
cdr3_aa: CASSLTGGTGNEQFF
cdr3_nt: TGTGCCAGCAGCTTAACGGGGGGGACGGGGAATGAGCAGTTCTTC

j_call: TRBJ2-3
clone_size: NA
d_call: NA
cdr3_length: 17
v_call: TRBV6-2/TRBV6-3
cdr3_aa: CASSYRQGVTTRDTQYF
cdr3_nt: TGTGCCAGCAGTTACCGGCAGGGAGTCACCACAAGGGATACGCAGTATTTT

j_call: TRBJ1-5
clone_size: few
d_call: TRBD1
cdr3_length: 15
v_call: TRBV7-2
cdr3_aa: CASSLRGQANQPQHF
cdr3_nt: TGTGCCAGCAGCTTACGGGGACAGGCCAATCAGCCCCAGCATTTT

j_call: TRBJ1-2
clone_size: NA
d_call: NA
cdr3_length: 14
v_call: TRBV12-3/TRBV12-4
cdr3_aa: CASSLRKAFYGYTF
cdr3_nt: TGTGCCAGCAGTTTGCGTAAGGCATTCTATGGCTACACCTTC

j_call: TRBJ2-1
clone_size: many
d_call: TRBD2
cdr3_length: 14
v_call: TRBV27
cdr3_aa: CASSWTSGGNEQFF
cdr3_nt: TGTGCCAGCAGTTGGACTAGCGGGGGGAATGAGCAGTTCTTC

j_call: TRBJ2-7
clone_size: NA
d_call: NA
cdr3_length: 14
v_call: TRBV7-2
cdr3_aa: CASSPQARSYEQYF
cdr3_nt: TGTGCCAGCAGCCCGCAAGCCCGCTCCTACGAGCAGTACTTC

j_call: TRBJ2-5
clone_size: few
d_call: NA
cdr3_length: 16
v_call: TRBV20-1
cdr3_aa: CSARDYAIAVLRTQYF
cdr3_nt: TGCAGTGCTAGAGATTACGCGATAGCGGTCCTTCGGACCCAGTACTTC

j_call: TRBJ1-1
clone_size: NA
d_call: TRBD1
cdr3_length: 13
v_call: TRBV20-1
cdr3_aa: CSARDIRDREAFF
cdr3_nt: TGCAGTGCTAGAGATATCCGGGACAGGGAAGCTTTCTTT

j_call: TRBJ2-7
clone_size: few
d_call: TRBD1
cdr3_length: 15
v_call: TRBV28
cdr3_aa: CASSSVGTGSYEQYF
cdr3_nt: TGTGCCAGCAGTAGCGTCGGGACAGGGTCTTACGAGCAGTACTTC

j_call: TRBJ2-2
clone_size: NA
d_call: NA
cdr3_length: 15
v_call: TRBV11-3
cdr3_aa: CASSAGDRQFGELFF
cdr3_nt: TGTGCCAGCAGTGCCGGCGACAGGCAGTTCGGGGAGCTGTTTTTT

j_call: TRBJ2-7
clone_size: many
d_call: NA
cdr3_length: 12
v_call: TRBV29-1
cdr3_aa: CSAGAAAYEQYF
cdr3_nt: TGCAGCGCTGGGGCTGCGGCCTACGAGCAGTACTTC

j_call: TRBJ2-7
clone_size: many
d_call: NA
cdr3_length: 13
v_call: TRBV6-1
cdr3_aa: CASTPGGDYEQYF
cdr3_nt: TGTGCCAGCACCCCCGGGGGTGATTACGAGCAGTACTTC

j_call: TRBJ2-3
clone_size: few
d_call: NA
cdr3_length: 14
v_call: TRBV12-3/TRBV12-4
cdr3_aa: CASSLGGTSDTQYF
cdr3_nt: TGTGCCAGCAGTTTAGGCGGGACTTCAGATACGCAGTATTTT

j_call: TRBJ2-3
clone_size: NA
d_call: TRBD2
cdr3_length: 13
v_call: TRBV12-3/TRBV12-4
cdr3_aa: CASSRGGPDTQYF
cdr3_nt: TGTGCCAGCAGCCGGGGGGGCCCAGATACGCAGTATTTT

j_call: TRBJ2-2
clone_size: few
d_call: NA
cdr3_length: 15
v_call: TRBV7-8
cdr3_aa: CASSAGHWLAGELFF
cdr3_nt: TGTGCCAGCAGCGCGGGACACTGGCTGGCCGGGGAGCTGTTTTTT

j_call: TRBJ2-7
clone_size: NA
d_call: NA
cdr3_length: 15
v_call: TRBV12-3/TRBV12-4
cdr3_aa: CASSLSTGKTYEQYF
cdr3_nt: TGTGCCAGCAGTTTGAGTACGGGTAAAACCTACGAGCAGTACTTC

j_call: TRBJ2-1
clone_size: NA
d_call: TRBD2
cdr3_length: 15
v_call: TRBV20-1
cdr3_aa: CSARAGTRVYNEQFF
cdr3_nt: TGCAGTGCTAGAGCCGGGACTAGAGTTTACAATGAGCAGTTCTTC

j_call: TRBJ2-3
clone_size: few
d_call: NA
cdr3_length: 15
v_call: TRBV29-1
cdr3_aa: CSVEASNMATDTQYF
cdr3_nt: TGCAGCGTTGAGGCCTCCAACATGGCCACAGATACGCAGTATTTT

j_call: TRBJ2-3
clone_size: many
d_call: NA
cdr3_length: 12
v_call: TRBV18
cdr3_aa: CASSPLADTQYF
cdr3_nt: TGTGCCAGCAGCCCCCTGGCAGATACGCAGTATTTT

j_call: TRBJ2-7
clone_size: few
d_call: TRBD1
cdr3_length: 18
v_call: TRBV28
cdr3_aa: CASNTGTGNGLGLGEQYF
cdr3_nt: TGTGCCAGTAATACCGGGACAGGGAATGGATTAGGATTGGGGGAGCAGTACTTC

j_call: TRBJ2-3
clone_size: NA
d_call: TRBD2
cdr3_length: 16
v_call: TRBV3-1
cdr3_aa: CASSQDIVAGADTQYF
cdr3_nt: TGTGCCAGCAGCCAAGATATAGTGGCGGGAGCAGATACGCAGTATTTT

j_call: TRBJ1-5
clone_size: NA
d_call: NA
cdr3_length: 15
v_call: TRBV20-1
cdr3_aa: CSARARLFHNQPQHF
cdr3_nt: TGCAGTGCTAGAGCTAGGCTTTTTCACAATCAGCCCCAGCATTTT

j_call: TRBJ2-3
clone_size: many
d_call: NA
cdr3_length: 14
v_call: TRBV7-9
cdr3_aa: CASSSQMTTDTQYF
cdr3_nt: TGTGCCAGCAGCTCACAGATGACCACAGATACGCAGTATTTT

j_call: TRBJ2-1
clone_size: NA
d_call: TRBD2
cdr3_length: 14
v_call: TRBV6-1
cdr3_aa: CATIASGGGNEQFF
cdr3_nt: TGTGCCACGATCGCTAGCGGGGGGGGCAATGAGCAGTTCTTC

j_call: TRBJ2-7
clone_size: once
d_call: NA
cdr3_length: 13
v_call: TRBV20-1
cdr3_aa: CSASSSGTYEQYF
cdr3_nt: TGCAGTGCTAGTTCGTCAGGGACCTACGAGCAGTACTTC

j_call: TRBJ2-7
clone_size: NA
d_call: NA
cdr3_length: 13
v_call: TRBV11-2
cdr3_aa: CASSLWSEGEQYF
cdr3_nt: TGTGCCAGCAGCTTATGGTCGGAGGGGGAGCAGTACTTC

j_call: TRBJ2-3
clone_size: NA
d_call: TRBD2
cdr3_length: 19
v_call: TRBV6-2/TRBV6-3
cdr3_aa: CASSYFRFSGETSTDTQYF
cdr3_nt: TGTGCCAGCAGTTACTTTCGTTTTAGCGGGGAAACTAGCACAGATACGCAGTATTTT

j_call: TRBJ2-3
clone_size: NA
d_call: NA
cdr3_length: 13
v_call: TRBV20-1
cdr3_aa: CSPYLLSTDTQYF
cdr3_nt: TGCAGTCCCTACCTCCTGAGCACAGATACGCAGTATTTT